Shown below are 9 T cell receptor beta chains from a single sample sequenced in a study of blood T cell repertoires in COVID-19. Data came from immunoSEQ multiplex PCR; TCRdb stores just in-frame clones and leaves some out. In the table there are around 140,000 clones, about 90% of which are singletons. Input material: peripheral blood. The source is a woman aged 55-69 years with acute or convalescent COVID-19.

This clone was counted between two and nine times. The rearrangement uses TRBV7-9 and TRBJ2-2; possible D gene TRBD1, 5 bases. This CDR3 is 14 amino acids long. V shed 5 bases and J shed 2 bases, with 9 bases lying between them. Germline V gene data show CDR1 as SEHNR and CDR2 as FQNEAQ (reference sequence). The chain's CDR3 is CASSHDSNTGELFF. The CDR3 region has the DNA TGTGCCAGCAGCCATGACAGTAACACCGGGGAGCTGTTTTTT.

The chain combines TRBV3-1 (or the pseudogene TRBV3-2) with TRBJ2-2, with a possible D match to TRBD1 (5 bases). There are 15 residues in the CDR3. With 3 bases removed from V and 3 bases from J, the gap between germline ends came to 11 bases. Germline CDR1 LGHDT, CDR2 YNNKEL (reference sequence). This CDR3 reads CASSQTDTHTGELFF. Written as DNA, the CDR3 is TGTGCCAGCAGCCAGACGGACACCCACACCGGGGAGCTGTTTTTT.

The gene calls are TRBV9 and TRBJ2-7, with 9 bases matching TRBD1. The CDR3 is made up of 16 amino acids. The V gene end was trimmed by 4 bases and the J gene end by 3 bases; junction bases not matched to a gene: 11. Germline-derived CDR1 and CDR2 are SGDLS and YYNGEE. The CDR3 reads CASSPQTGTGYYEQYF. Written as DNA, the CDR3 is TGTGCCAGCAGCCCTCAGACCGGGACAGGGTACTACGAGCAGTACTTC.

This clone occurred a few times. This rearrangement joins TRBV18 to TRBJ1-4; D is unclear. V was trimmed by 0 bases and J by 8 bases, leaving 13 bases between them. Germline assignment: CDR1 KGHSH and CDR2 LQKENI. This CDR3 region has 15 residues. CDR3 in DNA: TGTGCCAGCTCACCACCCCCCGGGAACGAAGAAAAACTGTTTTTT. Protein sequence: CASSPPPGNEEKLFF.

The chain is built from TRBV19 and TRBJ2-2, with D perhaps TRBD2 (6 bases). V lost 5 bases to trimming and J lost 5 bases, with 15 bases between them. This CDR3 has 15 residues. Germline assignment: CDR1 LNHDA and CDR2 SQIVND (reference sequence). The CDR3 DNA is TGTGCCAGTAGTCAGCATCGGGGGTCGACCGGGGAGCTGTTTTTT. Translated: CASSQHRGSTGELFF.

Regarding this clone: At one of its ends the junction is not consistent with the germline gene, which may arise from a read error. The V call is TRBV7-7, the J call TRBJ2-3, with D hard to call. This CDR3 has 13 amino acids. Germline V lookup: CDR1 SSHAT, CDR2 FNYEAQ (reference sequence). As DNA, the CDR3 is TGTGCTAGCAGCTTAATTTTCGGGGATACGCAGTATTTT. Protein: CASSLIFGDTQYF. Full variable domain (outside the CDR3, taken from reference TRBV7-7 and TRBJ2-3): GAGVSQSPRYKVTKRGQDVTLRCDPISSHATLYWYQQALGQGPEFLTYFNYEAQPDKSGLPSDRFSAERPEGSISTLTIQRTEQRDSAMYRCASSLIFGDTQYFGPGTRLTVL.

The gene calls are TRBV13 and TRBJ2-5; 12 bases map to TRBD2. Unmatched junction bases numbered 12, after V lost 5 bases and J lost 5 bases. This CDR3 comprises 17 residues. Looked up from germline, CDR1 is PRHDT and CDR2 is FYEKMQ (reference sequence). CDR3 DNA sequence: TGTGCCAGCAGCGCGTGGACTAGCGGGGACCCCGGGGAGACCCAGTACTTC. Residues: CASSAWTSGDPGETQYF. Filled out from reference TRBV13 and TRBJ2-5, the complete variable domain reads AAGVIQSPRHLIKEKRETATLKCYPIPRHDTVYWYQQGPGQDPQFLISFYEKMQSDKGSIPDRFSAQQFSDYHSELNMSSLELGDSALYFCASSAWTSGDPGETQYFGPGTRLLVL.

Only a few counts were recorded for this clone. The chain links TRBV4-2 to TRBJ1-2, with D unresolved. The length of the CDR3 is 15 residues. Per germline, CDR1 LGHNA and CDR2 YNFKEQ. The ends were cut back, 0 bases at V and 3 bases at J, with 11 bases in the middle. CDR3 sequence (DNA): TGTGCCAGCAGCCAAGAGGGCCGGAGGGACTATGGCTACACCTTC. Translated, it gives CASSQEGRRDYGYTF.

The gene calls are TRBV6-5 and TRBJ1-2; D remains unclear. Germline V gene lookup returns CDR1 MNHEY and CDR2 SVGAGI. This CDR3 has 13 amino acids. V was shortened by 0 bases and J by 8 bases, with 10 bases between the two germline ends. This chain's CDR3 is CASSYSTLDGYTF. The CDR3 region has the DNA TGTGCCAGCAGTTACTCGACTCTTGACGGCTACACCTTC.